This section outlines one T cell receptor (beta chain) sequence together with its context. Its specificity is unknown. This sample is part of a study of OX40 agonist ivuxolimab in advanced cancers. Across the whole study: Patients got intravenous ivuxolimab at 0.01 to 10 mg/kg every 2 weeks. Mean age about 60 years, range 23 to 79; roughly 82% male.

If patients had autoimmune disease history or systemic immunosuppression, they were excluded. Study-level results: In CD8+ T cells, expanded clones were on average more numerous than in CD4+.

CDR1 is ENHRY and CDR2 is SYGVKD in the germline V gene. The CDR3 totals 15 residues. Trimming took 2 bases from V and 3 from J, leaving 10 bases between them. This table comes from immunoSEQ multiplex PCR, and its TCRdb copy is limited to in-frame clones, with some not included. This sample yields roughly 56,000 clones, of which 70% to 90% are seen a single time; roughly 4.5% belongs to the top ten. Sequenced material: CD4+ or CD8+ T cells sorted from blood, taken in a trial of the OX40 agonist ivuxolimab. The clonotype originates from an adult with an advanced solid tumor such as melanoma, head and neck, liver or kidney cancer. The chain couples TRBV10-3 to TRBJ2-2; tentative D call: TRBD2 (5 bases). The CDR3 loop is CAISEGGGYTGELFF. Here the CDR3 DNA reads TGTGCCATCAGTGAGGGAGGCGGATACACCGGGGAGCTGTTTTTT.